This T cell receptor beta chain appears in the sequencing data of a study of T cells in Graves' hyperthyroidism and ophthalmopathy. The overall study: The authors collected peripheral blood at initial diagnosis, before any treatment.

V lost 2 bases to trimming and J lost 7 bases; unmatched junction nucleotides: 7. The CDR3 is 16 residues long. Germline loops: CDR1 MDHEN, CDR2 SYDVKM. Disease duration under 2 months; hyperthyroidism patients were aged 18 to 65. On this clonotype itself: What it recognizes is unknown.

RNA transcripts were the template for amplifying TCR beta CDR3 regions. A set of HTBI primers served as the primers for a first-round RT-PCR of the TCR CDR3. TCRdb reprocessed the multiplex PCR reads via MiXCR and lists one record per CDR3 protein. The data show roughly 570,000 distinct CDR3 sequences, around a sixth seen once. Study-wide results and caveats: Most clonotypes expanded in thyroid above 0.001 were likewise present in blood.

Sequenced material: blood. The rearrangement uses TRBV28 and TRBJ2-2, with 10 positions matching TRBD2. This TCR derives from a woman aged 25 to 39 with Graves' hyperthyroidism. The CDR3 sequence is CASSLAPSGRFGELFF. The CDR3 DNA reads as TGTGCCAGCAGTTTAGCCCCTAGCGGGAGATTCGGGGAGCTGTTTTTT.